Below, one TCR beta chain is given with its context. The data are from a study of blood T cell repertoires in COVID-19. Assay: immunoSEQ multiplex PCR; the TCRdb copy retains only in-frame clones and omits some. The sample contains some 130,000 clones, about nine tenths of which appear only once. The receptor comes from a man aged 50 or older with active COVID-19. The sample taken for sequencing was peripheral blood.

The CDR3: CASSPRWSGGYNEQFF. The CDR3 nucleotides read TGTGCCAGCTCACCACGTTGGTCGGGAGGCTACAATGAGCAGTTCTTC. This chain connects TRBV18 to TRBJ2-1; 7 bases align to TRBD2. The CDR3 has 16 amino acids. The germline V gene has CDR1 KGHSH and CDR2 LQKENI. V was clipped by 1 base and J by 3 bases; unmatched bases: 6.